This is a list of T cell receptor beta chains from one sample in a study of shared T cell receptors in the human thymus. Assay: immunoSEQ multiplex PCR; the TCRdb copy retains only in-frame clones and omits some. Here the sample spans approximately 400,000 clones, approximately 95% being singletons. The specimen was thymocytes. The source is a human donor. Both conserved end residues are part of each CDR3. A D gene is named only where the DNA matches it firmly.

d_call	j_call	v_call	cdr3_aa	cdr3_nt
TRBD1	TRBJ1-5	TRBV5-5	CASSPQTGNSNQPQHF	TGTGCCAGCAGCCCTCAGACAGGGAATAGCAATCAGCCCCAGCATTTT
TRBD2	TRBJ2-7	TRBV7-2	CASSAAGTRSRYGINEQYF	TGTGCCAGCAGCGCGGCCGGGACTAGGAGTCGTTACGGTATAAACGAGCAGTACTTC
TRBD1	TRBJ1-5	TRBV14	CASSPGTGYNQPQHF	TGTGCCAGCAGCCCAGGGACAGGGTACAATCAGCCCCAGCATTTT
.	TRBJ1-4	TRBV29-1	CSVDESGIGTNEKLFF	TGCAGCGTTGATGAATCAGGGATTGGAACTAATGAAAAACTGTTTTTT
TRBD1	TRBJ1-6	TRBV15	CATSTLRDRPSSYNSPLHF	TGTGCCACCAGCACCTTACGGGACAGGCCGAGCTCCTATAATTCACCCCTCCACTTT
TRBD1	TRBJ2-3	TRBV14	CASSQDFKDRGRTDTQYF	TGTGCCAGCAGCCAAGATTTTAAGGACAGGGGGCGCACAGATACGCAGTATTTT
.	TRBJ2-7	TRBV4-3	CASSQDRPGRTYEQYF	TGCGCCAGCAGCCAAGATCGTCCGGGAAGGACCTACGAGCAGTACTTC
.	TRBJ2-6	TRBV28	CASSFGGLLTF	TGTGCCAGCAGTTTCGGGGGCCTCCTGACTTTC
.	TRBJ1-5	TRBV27	CASSSISNQPQHF	TGTGCCAGCAGTTCGATTAGCAATCAGCCCCAGCATTTT
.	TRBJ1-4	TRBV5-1	CASSLAGQDPPKLFF	TGCGCCAGCAGCTTGGCTGGGCAGGACCCGCCCAAACTGTTTTTT